Each of the 9 T cell receptor beta chains below was sequenced from the same sample in a study of blood T cell repertoires in COVID-19 (dated by TCRdb to the early 2020s). Receptor amplification or capture employed the immunoSEQ multiplex PCR assay. The immuneACCESS repertoire file appears here via TCRdb, limited to in-frame rearrangements. These files lack a portion of the clones; in checked studies, under half of the deficit traces to unresolved V genes, and the cause of the others is not known. The sample yields 180,000 or so clones; around 85% were counted once. Clones ranked in the top ten supply roughly 8.2% of the sample. Sequences were obtained from peripheral blood. The receptor source for this set is a woman aged 60-75 years with acute or convalescent COVID-19.

The rearrangement joins TRBV18 to TRBJ2-1, with 7 bases lining up with TRBD2. Germline lookup yields CDR1 KGHSH and CDR2 LQKENI. V lost 11 bases, J lost 0 bases, and 10 bases stayed unmatched. The CDR3 contains 15 residues. This chain's CDR3 is CASQRDLSSYNEQFF. CDR3 sequence (DNA): TGTGCCTCTCAGCGGGACCTGAGCTCCTACAATGAGCAGTTCTTC.

The V gene is TRBV11-2, the J gene TRBJ2-5; 14 bases fit TRBD2. Germline V gene lookup returns CDR1 SGHAT and CDR2 FQNNGV. V lost 5 bases, J lost 9 bases, and 2 bases stayed unmatched. This CDR3 contains 13 residues. The CDR3 bases are TGTGCCAGCAGCCCGGGACTAGCGGGAGCCCAGTACTTC. It translates to CASSPGLAGAQYF. Full variable domain (remainder filled in from reference TRBV11-2 and TRBJ2-5): EAGVAQSPRYKIIEKRQSVAFWCNPISGHATLYWYQQILGQGPKLLIQFQNNGVVDDSQLPKDRFSAERLKGVDSTLKIQPAKLEDSAVYLCASSPGLAGAQYFGPGTRLLVL.

The rearrangement joins TRBV3-1 (or the pseudogene TRBV3-2) to TRBJ1-1, with 7 bases identical to TRBD1. This CDR3 is built from 14 residues. V shed 4 bases and J 3 bases; nucleotides not matched to a gene: 5. The V gene's germline CDR1 is LGHDT and CDR2 YNNKEL (reference sequence). Here the CDR3 reads CASSPGQPHTEAFF. The CDR3 DNA follows: TGTGCCAGCAGCCCGGGACAGCCTCACACTGAAGCTTTCTTT.

The chain uses TRBV30 and TRBJ1-1, with a tentative D call TRBD1 (6 bases). V dropped 2 bases and J dropped 6 bases, with 10 bases sitting between them. The CDR3 has 12 amino acids. Germline CDR1 and CDR2: GTSNPN and SVGIG (reference sequence). The CDR3 DNA reads TGTGCCTGGAGTACAGGGAGCTCTGAAGCTTTCTTT. It translates to CAWSTGSSEAFF.

CDR3 amino acids: CASRQAGRETQYF. The CDR3 coding sequence is TGTGCCAGCAGACAGGCCGGTCGAGAGACCCAGTACTTC. The rearrangement links TRBV2 to TRBJ2-5; the D gene is possibly TRBD1 (5 bases). Per germline, CDR1 SNHLY and CDR2 FYNNEI. V was cut by 6 bases and J by 4 bases, with 12 bases left in between. The CDR3 length is 13 residues.

J is TRBJ1-5 and V is TRBV7-9; no clear D gene. This CDR3 region has 14 residues. Trimming pared 6 bases from V and 0 bases from J, leaving 9 bases between. Germline V gene data show CDR1 as SEHNR and CDR2 as FQNEAQ (reference sequence). The chain's CDR3 is CASSRDNSNQPQHF. In nucleotides, the CDR3 is TGTGCCAGCAGTCGCGACAATAGCAATCAGCCCCAGCATTTT.

The gene calls are TRBV3-1 (or the pseudogene TRBV3-2) and TRBJ2-2, with D possibly TRBD2 on 6 matching bases. The CDR3 has 17 amino acids. With 0 bases removed from V and 5 bases from J, the gap between germline ends came to 16 bases. CDR1 is LGHDT, CDR2 YNNKEL, per germline (reference sequence). CDR3 coding DNA: TGTGCCAGCAGCCAAGATACAGCGGGCGACTTGACCGGGGAGCTGTTTTTT. Its protein is CASSQDTAGDLTGELFF.

The rearrangement links TRBV5-1 to TRBJ1-2; 10 bases are shared with TRBD1. J lost 6 bases, V lost 3 bases, and 5 bases had no gene match. This CDR3 comprises 14 residues. Germline CDR1 is SGHRS and CDR2 is YFSETQ. In nucleotides, the CDR3 is TGCGCCAGCAGCTCGGGACAGGGGACGGATGGCTACACCTTC. This gives the protein CASSSGQGTDGYTF.

The rearrangement uses TRBV6-1 and TRBJ2-7; a possible D gene is TRBD2 (5 bases). V lost 2 bases, J lost 1 base, and 15 bases lay in between. There are 16 residues in the CDR3. Looked up from germline, CDR1 is MNHNS and CDR2 is SASEGT. CDR3 sequence reads: CASSENRERPSYEQYF. In DNA, the CDR3 is TGTGCCAGCAGTGAAAATAGGGAGCGACCTTCCTACGAGCAGTACTTC.